The sequence of this TCR beta chain was determined in a study of tumor-infiltrating lymphocytes in oesophageal squamous cell carcinoma (dated by TCRdb to the mid-2010s). On this clonotype: The target of this receptor is not known. Base quality data are lacking; no much larger clone is found one base away.

To prepare the library, PCR was applied. TCRdb records Illumina HiSeq 2000 as the sequencer. TCRdb trimmed public reads at Q25 via fastp, called clones via MiXCR and kept in-frame beta chains. Each record represents a unique CDR3 protein, reported with the most common genes and DNA among its rows. In all, the sample holds 20,000 or so distinct CDR3 sequences, and 40% to 50% of those were seen once. The ten largest make up less than 45% of the sample. CDR1 KGHDR and CDR2 SFDVKD were looked up in the germline V gene. Its CDR3 holds 14 amino acids, cysteine through phenylalanine. The retained sequence is limited to the CDR3, 42 bases, with the frame set at the first base.

The sequence is built from TRBV24-1 and TRBJ2-3; the D assignment is uncertain and may be TRBD1 or TRBD2, with 5 bases supporting each. The DNA end is more similar to TRBJ2-1, so the J call may be wrong. Sequencing input: esophageal tumor tissue. The TCR comes from a male donor with esophageal squamous cell carcinoma. The CDR3 reads CATSDHGTQETQFF. The DNA sequence is as follows: TGTGCCACCAGTGATCATGGGACCCAAGAGACCCAGTTCTTC.